The source of this TCR beta chain is a study of long-term antiretroviral therapy in people with HIV. Study results and caveats: An increase in diversity followed ART, yet levels stayed below transplant donor controls.

Runs used v3.0 of the immunoSEQ assay and were done at survey level. This table comes from immunoSEQ multiplex PCR, and its TCRdb copy is limited to in-frame clones, with some not included. This table holds 15,000 to 20,000 clones, 87% found once. With respect to this clone: Its antigen is currently unknown.

Germline V gene sequence: CDR1 WNHNN, CDR2 SYGVQD (reference sequence). The germline V and J ends were trimmed by 7 bases and 0 bases, with 13 bases remaining between them. The CDR3 runs to 14 residues. This TCR came from a man between 18 and 35 years old with HIV. This chain connects TRBV10-1 to TRBJ2-7; the D gene is possibly TRBD2 (5 bases). The source material was unsorted PBMCs, sampled 2.1 years after starting antiretroviral therapy. This CDR3 is CASNGVANSYEQYF. Here the CDR3 DNA reads TGCGCCAGCAACGGGGTAGCGAACTCCTACGAGCAGTACTTC.